The clone carrying this T cell receptor (beta chain) was counted many times. The antigen is undetermined. As to time point: newly diagnosed GD, antithyroid drugs for less than 3 months. PBMC-derived RNA was used for the TCR library. These data come from a study of regulatory T cells in long-lasting Graves disease. Building of the TCR beta libraries involved iRepertoire HTBI primers and Arm-PCR of CDR3 regions. TCRdb ran MiXCR on the multiplex PCR reads and lists one entry per CDR3 protein. The data show about 430,000 distinct CDR3 sequences, with approximately 15% seen just once and over 7% held by the top ten. The germline CDR1 and CDR2 sequences are SGHAT and FQNNGV. The V and J ends lost 4 bases and 0 bases respectively, with 13 bases between them. The CDR3 extends over 16 amino acids. Study conclusions and caveats: TRBV28, TRBJ1-2 and TRBJ2-5 were favored in persistent disease. Accuracy could have been hurt by small sample size.

The same specimen was also included in a second study, on T cells in Graves' hyperthyroidism and ophthalmopathy. From that second work: First-round RT-PCR with HTBI primers amplified the TCR CDR3 region.

The TCR sequence derives from a woman in her forties with Graves disease. The source was peripheral blood mononuclear cells (PBMCs), collected at new diagnosis, from a patient treated with antithyroid drugs. The chain is built from TRBV11-2 and TRBJ2-1; D gene uncertain. CDR3 sequence reads: CASSSERSSSYNEQFF. Here the CDR3 DNA reads TGTGCCAGCAGCTCAGAGAGGTCAAGCTCCTACAATGAGCAGTTCTTC.